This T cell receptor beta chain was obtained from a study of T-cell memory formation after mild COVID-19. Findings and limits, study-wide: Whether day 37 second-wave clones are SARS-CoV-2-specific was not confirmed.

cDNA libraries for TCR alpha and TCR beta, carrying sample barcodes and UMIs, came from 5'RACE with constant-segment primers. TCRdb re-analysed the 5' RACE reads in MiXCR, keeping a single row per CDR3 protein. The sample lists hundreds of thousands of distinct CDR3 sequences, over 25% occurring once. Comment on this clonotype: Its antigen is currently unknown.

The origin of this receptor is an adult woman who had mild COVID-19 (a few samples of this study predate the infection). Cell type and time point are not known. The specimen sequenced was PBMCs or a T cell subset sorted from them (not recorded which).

The CDR3 loop reads CASSFQLAVTDTQYF. The DNA for the CDR3 is TGTGCCAGCAGCTTCCAACTAGCTGTCACAGATACGCAGTATTTT. V is TRBV7-2 and J is TRBJ2-3; possible D gene TRBD2, 6 bases. The CDR3 is 15 residues long. Per germline, CDR1 SGHTA and CDR2 FQGNSA. Trimming took off 3 bases at V and 2 bases at J, with 12 bases between the two ends.